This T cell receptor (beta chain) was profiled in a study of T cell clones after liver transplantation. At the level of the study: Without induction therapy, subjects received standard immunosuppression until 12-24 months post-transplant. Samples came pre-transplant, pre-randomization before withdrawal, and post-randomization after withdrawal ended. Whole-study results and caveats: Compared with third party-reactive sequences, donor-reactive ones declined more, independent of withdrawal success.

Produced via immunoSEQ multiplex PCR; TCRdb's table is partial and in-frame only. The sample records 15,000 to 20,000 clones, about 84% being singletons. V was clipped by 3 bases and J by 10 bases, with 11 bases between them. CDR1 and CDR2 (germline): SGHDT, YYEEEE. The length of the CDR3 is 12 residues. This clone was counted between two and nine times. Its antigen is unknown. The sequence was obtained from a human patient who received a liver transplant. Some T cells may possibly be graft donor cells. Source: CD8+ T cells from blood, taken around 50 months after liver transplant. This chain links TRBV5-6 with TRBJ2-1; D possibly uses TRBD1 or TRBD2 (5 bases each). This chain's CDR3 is CASSSRGIEQFF. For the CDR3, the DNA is TGTGCCAGCAGCTCTCGGGGCATAGAGCAGTTCTTC.